This is a list of T cell receptor beta chains from one sample in a study of blood T cell repertoires in COVID-19. Assay: immunoSEQ multiplex PCR; the TCRdb copy retains only in-frame clones and omits some. The data show hundreds of thousands of clones, with almost 85% seen just once and under 2% held by the top ten. Source material: peripheral blood. The receptors were gathered from a woman older than 75 with acute or convalescent COVID-19. Each CDR3 is given with its conserved first and last residue. The D gene is left open where the match is weak. Some rows mark clone size as missing; the rest say once, few, many or name a class of expanded clone.

clone size: few
D gene: -
V gene: TRBV7-8
J gene: TRBJ2-7
CDR3 protein: CASSLDRAEQYF
CDR3 DNA: TGTGCCAGCAGCTTAGACAGGGCCGAGCAGTACTTC

clone size: -
D gene: TRBD2
V gene: TRBV5-1
J gene: TRBJ2-3
CDR3 protein: CASSLDQGGVDTQYF
CDR3 DNA: TGCGCCAGCAGCTTGGATCAGGGAGGGGTAGATACGCAGTATTTT

clone size: -
D gene: -
V gene: TRBV9
J gene: TRBJ1-1
CDR3 protein: CASSVAVGNTEAFF
CDR3 DNA: TGTGCCAGCAGCGTAGCGGTTGGGAACACTGAAGCTTTCTTT

clone size: -
D gene: TRBD1
V gene: TRBV6-5
J gene: TRBJ1-6
CDR3 protein: CASSYSRQGGGALHF
CDR3 DNA: TGTGCCAGCAGTTACTCCCGACAGGGGGGGGGAGCCCTCCACTTT

clone size: -
D gene: -
V gene: TRBV9
J gene: TRBJ2-1
CDR3 protein: CASSVEQNEQFF
CDR3 DNA: TGTGCCAGCAGCGTAGAACAGAATGAGCAGTTCTTC

clone size: -
D gene: -
V gene: TRBV7-9
J gene: TRBJ1-2
CDR3 protein: CASSLQGLDGYTF
CDR3 DNA: TGTGCCAGCAGCCTTCAGGGGCTGGATGGCTACACCTTC

clone size: -
D gene: -
V gene: TRBV18
J gene: TRBJ2-5
CDR3 protein: CASSSQVAGETQYF
CDR3 DNA: TGTGCCAGCTCATCACAGGTAGCTGGGGAGACCCAGTACTTC

clone size: -
D gene: -
V gene: TRBV6-5
J gene: TRBJ1-1
CDR3 protein: CASTSTGYTEAFF
CDR3 DNA: TGTGCCAGCACCTCGACAGGATACACTGAAGCTTTCTTT

clone size: -
D gene: TRBD2
V gene: TRBV3-1/TRBV3-2
J gene: TRBJ2-3
CDR3 protein: CASSQGLAGGPYTQYF
CDR3 DNA: TGTGCCAGCAGCCAGGGACTAGCGGGGGGGCCTTATACGCAGTATTTT

clone size: -
D gene: TRBD2
V gene: TRBV28
J gene: TRBJ2-4
CDR3 protein: CASRTTSENIQYF
CDR3 DNA: TGTGCCAGCAGGACGACTAGCGAAAACATTCAGTACTTC

clone size: -
D gene: -
V gene: TRBV3-1/TRBV3-2
J gene: TRBJ2-3
CDR3 protein: CASSPLTGDTQYF
CDR3 DNA: TGTGCCAGCAGCCCCCTTACAGGAGATACGCAGTATTTT

clone size: -
D gene: -
V gene: TRBV19
J gene: TRBJ1-1
CDR3 protein: CASYPLTGKVTEAFF
CDR3 DNA: TGTGCCAGCTACCCCTTGACGGGAAAAGTCACTGAAGCTTTCTTT

clone size: -
D gene: -
V gene: TRBV18
J gene: TRBJ1-1
CDR3 protein: CASSQTRQAEAFF
CDR3 DNA: TGTGCCAGCTCACAAACCCGACAGGCTGAAGCTTTCTTT

clone size: -
D gene: -
V gene: TRBV7-2
J gene: TRBJ1-2
CDR3 protein: CASSLAQGRDHGYTF
CDR3 DNA: TGTGCCAGCAGCTTAGCGCAGGGGAGGGATCATGGCTACACCTTC

clone size: once
D gene: TRBD2
V gene: TRBV24-1
J gene: TRBJ2-3
CDR3 protein: CATSAWEAGGDTQYF
CDR3 DNA: TGTGCCACCAGTGCCTGGGAGGCCGGGGGGGATACGCAGTATTTT

clone size: -
D gene: -
V gene: TRBV5-1
J gene: TRBJ2-2
CDR3 protein: CASSSTRQNIGELFF
CDR3 DNA: TGCGCCAGCAGCTCCACCCGCCAGAACATCGGGGAGCTGTTTTTT

clone size: -
D gene: TRBD1
V gene: TRBV7-9
J gene: TRBJ2-7
CDR3 protein: CASSLAGHRDSTYEQYF
CDR3 DNA: TGTGCCAGCAGCTTAGCAGGGCACCGGGACAGCACCTACGAGCAGTACTTC

clone size: -
D gene: -
V gene: TRBV7-2
J gene: TRBJ1-6
CDR3 protein: CASSSPEDFSPLHF
CDR3 DNA: TGTGCCAGCAGCTCTCCCGAGGACTTTTCACCCCTCCACTTT

clone size: once
D gene: -
V gene: TRBV18
J gene: TRBJ1-1
CDR3 protein: CASSQGLNTEAFF
CDR3 DNA: TGTGCCAGCTCACAGGGGCTGAACACTGAAGCTTTCTTT

clone size: once
D gene: -
V gene: TRBV30
J gene: TRBJ1-4
CDR3 protein: CACTGLTGEKLFF
CDR3 DNA: TGTGCCTGCACGGGCCTTACAGGTGAAAAACTGTTTTTT

clone size: many
D gene: -
V gene: TRBV4-3
J gene: TRBJ1-5
CDR3 protein: CASSQEAGQPQHF
CDR3 DNA: TGCGCCAGCAGCCAAGAGGCGGGTCAGCCCCAGCATTTT

clone size: -
D gene: -
V gene: TRBV6-1
J gene: TRBJ2-1
CDR3 protein: CASSEAIGRASGGEQFF
CDR3 DNA: TGTGCCAGCAGTGAAGCGATTGGCAGGGCCTCAGGCGGAGAGCAGTTCTTC

clone size: -
D gene: -
V gene: TRBV9
J gene: TRBJ2-5
CDR3 protein: CASSVVGGGRETQYF
CDR3 DNA: TGTGCCAGCAGCGTAGTGGGTGGAGGAAGAGAGACCCAGTACTTC

clone size: -
D gene: -
V gene: TRBV5-6
J gene: TRBJ2-3
CDR3 protein: CASSLTIGGRGTDTQYF
CDR3 DNA: TGTGCCAGCAGCTTGACCATTGGAGGGCGGGGCACAGATACGCAGTATTTT

clone size: -
D gene: -
V gene: TRBV2
J gene: TRBJ2-1
CDR3 protein: CASSGPRSGEQFF
CDR3 DNA: TGTGCCAGCAGTGGTCCGAGATCGGGTGAGCAGTTCTTC

clone size: -
D gene: -
V gene: TRBV2
J gene: TRBJ1-1
CDR3 protein: CASGTQGFTAFF
CDR3 DNA: TGTGCCAGCGGAACCCAGGGTTTCACAGCTTTCTTT

clone size: -
D gene: TRBD1
V gene: TRBV5-4
J gene: TRBJ2-5
CDR3 protein: CASSLGTGEETQYF
CDR3 DNA: TGTGCCAGCAGCTTGGGGACAGGTGAGGAGACCCAGTACTTC

clone size: -
D gene: TRBD1
V gene: TRBV6-5
J gene: TRBJ2-3
CDR3 protein: CASSLNRGSTDTQYF
CDR3 DNA: TGTGCCAGCAGTCTGAACAGGGGTAGCACAGATACGCAGTATTTT

clone size: few
D gene: -
V gene: TRBV6-5
J gene: TRBJ1-1
CDR3 protein: CASSQVRDTEAFF
CDR3 DNA: TGTGCCAGCAGTCAGGTCAGGGACACTGAAGCTTTCTTT

clone size: -
D gene: -
V gene: TRBV7-8
J gene: TRBJ2-1
CDR3 protein: CASSFDRAGEQFF
CDR3 DNA: TGTGCCAGCAGCTTTGACAGGGCGGGGGAGCAGTTCTTC

clone size: -
D gene: TRBD1
V gene: TRBV5-5
J gene: TRBJ1-3
CDR3 protein: CASRKTGAGNTIYF
CDR3 DNA: TGTGCCAGCAGAAAAACAGGGGCTGGAAACACCATATATTTT

clone size: once
D gene: TRBD1
V gene: TRBV6-6
J gene: TRBJ1-1
CDR3 protein: CASSSRQGVDTEAFF
CDR3 DNA: TGTGCCAGCAGTTCCAGACAGGGTGTGGACACTGAAGCTTTCTTT

clone size: -
D gene: -
V gene: TRBV6-5
J gene: TRBJ2-3
CDR3 protein: CASSPGSDTQYF
CDR3 DNA: TGTGCCAGCAGTCCAGGTTCAGATACGCAGTATTTT

clone size: -
D gene: TRBD2
V gene: TRBV7-9
J gene: TRBJ2-5
CDR3 protein: CASSRRLAGGQETQYF
CDR3 DNA: TGTGCCAGCAGCCGAAGACTAGCGGGAGGGCAAGAGACCCAGTACTTC

clone size: -
D gene: -
V gene: TRBV2
J gene: TRBJ1-1
CDR3 protein: CASSETLIARARAFF
CDR3 DNA: TGTGCCAGCAGTGAAACCCTAATAGCCCGCGCCCGAGCTTTCTTT

clone size: few
D gene: -
V gene: TRBV12-3/TRBV12-4
J gene: TRBJ1-1
CDR3 protein: CASSSDRNTEAFF
CDR3 DNA: TGTGCCAGCAGTTCAGACAGGAACACTGAAGCTTTCTTT

clone size: -
D gene: -
V gene: TRBV6-5
J gene: TRBJ1-3
CDR3 protein: CASFLRGTGNTIYF
CDR3 DNA: TGTGCCAGCTTCCTCAGGGGAACCGGAAACACCATATATTTT

clone size: -
D gene: -
V gene: TRBV7-9
J gene: TRBJ1-4
CDR3 protein: CASSRGGNEKLFF
CDR3 DNA: TGTGCCAGCAGCAGGGGCGGTAATGAAAAACTGTTTTTT

clone size: -
D gene: TRBD2
V gene: TRBV3-1/TRBV3-2
J gene: TRBJ2-3
CDR3 protein: CASSQASGESTDTQYF
CDR3 DNA: TGTGCCAGCAGCCAAGCGAGCGGGGAGAGCACAGATACGCAGTATTTT

clone size: -
D gene: -
V gene: TRBV6-2/TRBV6-3
J gene: TRBJ2-5
CDR3 protein: CASSYAGADSETQYF
CDR3 DNA: TGTGCCAGCAGTTACGCTGGGGCCGACTCAGAGACCCAGTACTTC

clone size: -
D gene: -
V gene: TRBV29-1
J gene: TRBJ1-2
CDR3 protein: CSALLGGSSRGYTF
CDR3 DNA: TGCAGCGCCTTACTCGGGGGGTCGAGTCGAGGCTACACCTTC

clone size: -
D gene: TRBD2
V gene: TRBV5-1
J gene: TRBJ2-3
CDR3 protein: CASSLELAGPTDTQYF
CDR3 DNA: TGCGCCAGCAGCTTGGAACTAGCGGGGCCCACAGATACGCAGTATTTT

clone size: -
D gene: -
V gene: TRBV7-9
J gene: TRBJ1-2
CDR3 protein: CASSLAPRGYTF
CDR3 DNA: TGTGCCAGCAGCTTAGCGCCGCGGGGCTACACCTTC

clone size: -
D gene: -
V gene: TRBV28
J gene: TRBJ1-2
CDR3 protein: CASSLNYGYTF
CDR3 DNA: TGTGCCAGCAGCCTGAACTATGGCTACACCTTC

clone size: -
D gene: TRBD2
V gene: TRBV2
J gene: TRBJ2-1
CDR3 protein: CASSKSTSGGNNEQFF
CDR3 DNA: TGTGCCAGCAGTAAATCGACTAGCGGGGGGAACAATGAGCAGTTCTTC

clone size: few
D gene: -
V gene: TRBV6-4
J gene: TRBJ1-2
CDR3 protein: CASSGRPGDEGYGYTF
CDR3 DNA: TGTGCCAGCAGTGGCAGACCCGGAGATGAGGGCTATGGCTACACCTTC